The clone carrying this T cell receptor beta chain was seen a few times. As yet, its antigen is unknown. Unmatched junction bases numbered 8, after V lost 4 bases and J lost 1 base. CDR3 size: 16 residues. This sample is drawn from a study of Graves' ophthalmopathy and Graves' hyperthyroidism. General study findings and limits: Detected in blood as well were most expanded thyroid clonotypes with frequency above 0.001. Sensitivity of 65% to 71% and specificity of approximately 73% were achieved by the model that predicted ophthalmopathy progression.

Hyperthyroidism patients, aged 18 to 65, were newly diagnosed, under 2 months' duration. The diagnosis was founded upon clinical symptoms, serum thyroxine, TRAb, thyroid ultrasound and orbital computed tomography. Researchers took RNA transcripts and amplified TCR beta CDR3 regions from them. First-round RT-PCR with HTBI primers preceded a second-round multiplex PCR. TCRdb reanalysed the multiplex PCR reads using MiXCR and keeps one entry per CDR3 protein. Of around 1,000,000 distinct CDR3 sequences listed, 35% to 45% are singletons. This sequence was found in an adult man with Graves' hyperthyroidism. The J gene is TRBJ1-1, the V gene TRBV12-3 or TRBV12-4; 8 nucleotides match TRBD1. What was sequenced was peripheral blood or thyroid tissue (not recorded which). The CDR3 loop reads CASSSQLGTGNTEAFF. For the CDR3, the DNA is TGTGCCAGCAGTTCGCAGCTTGGGACAGGGAACACTGAAGCTTTCTTT.